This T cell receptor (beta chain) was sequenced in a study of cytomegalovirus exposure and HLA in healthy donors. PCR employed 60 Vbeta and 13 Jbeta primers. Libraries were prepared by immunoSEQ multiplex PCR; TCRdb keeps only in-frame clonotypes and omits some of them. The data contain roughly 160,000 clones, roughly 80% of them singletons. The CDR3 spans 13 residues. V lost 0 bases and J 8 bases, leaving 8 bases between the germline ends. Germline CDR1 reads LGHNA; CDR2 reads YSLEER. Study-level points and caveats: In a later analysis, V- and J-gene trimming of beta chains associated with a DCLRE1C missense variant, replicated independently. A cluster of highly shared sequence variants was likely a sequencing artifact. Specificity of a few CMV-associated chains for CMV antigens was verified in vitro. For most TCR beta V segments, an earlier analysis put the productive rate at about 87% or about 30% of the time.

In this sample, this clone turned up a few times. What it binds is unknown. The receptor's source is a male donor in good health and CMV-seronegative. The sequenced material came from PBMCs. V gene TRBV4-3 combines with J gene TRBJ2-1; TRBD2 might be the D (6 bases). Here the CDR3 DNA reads TGCGCCAGCAGCCAAGATAGGAGGGATGAGCAGTTCTTC. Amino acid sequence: CASSQDRRDEQFF.